These 16 T cell receptor beta chains originate from one sample sequenced in a study of blood T cell repertoires in COVID-19. Method: immunoSEQ multiplex PCR; TCRdb's copy keeps in-frame clones and lacks some. The sample includes a few hundred thousand clones, more than 70% of them seen just once. The sequencing sample was made of peripheral blood. The source of these receptors is a woman aged 80 or over with acute or convalescent COVID-19.

This rearrangement joins TRBV15 to TRBJ2-7; 8 nucleotides align to TRBD1. In germline, CDR1 is LNHNV, CDR2 YYDKDF (reference sequence). The CDR3 runs 15 residues. The ends lost 1 base at V and 1 base at J; junction bases unmatched: 3. For the CDR3, the DNA is TGTGCCACCAGCAGAGGTCGGACAGGGTCCTACGAGCAGTACTTC. It specifies CATSRGRTGSYEQYF.

The chain recombines TRBV9 with TRBJ2-7, with D maybe TRBD1 (6 bases). Germline CDR1 reads SGDLS; CDR2 reads YYNGEE. V lost 4 bases to trimming and J lost 5 bases, with 16 bases between them. CDR3 size: 14 residues. CDR3 coding DNA: TGTGCCAGCAGCAAAGACTGGGGGCTGCACGAGCAGTACTTC. It encodes CASSKDWGLHEQYF.

The V call is TRBV14, the J call TRBJ1-1; 12 bases are shared with TRBD1. V gave up 4 bases and J gave up 4 bases; unmatched junction bases: 13. Germline CDR1 is SGHDN and CDR2 is FVKESK. This CDR3 spans 18 amino acids. CDR3 sequence (DNA): TGTGCCAGCAGCCTCCGCCGGCCGGGACAGGGGGCGGGCACTGAAGCTTTCTTT. Translation: CASSLRRPGQGAGTEAFF.

The chain combines TRBV5-1 with TRBJ2-3; 8 bases match TRBD2. V lost 3 bases to trimming and J lost 3 bases; unmatched junction nucleotides: 6. CDR1 is SGHRS and CDR2 is YFSETQ in the germline V gene. CDR3 length: 15 amino acids. The CDR3 DNA sequence: TGCGCCAGCAGCTCGGGGGGGCTGGGTACAGATACGCAGTATTTT. The encoded protein is CASSSGGLGTDTQYF.

The chain combines TRBV9 with TRBJ2-1; D is possibly TRBD2 (6 bases). With 7 bases removed from V and 0 bases from J, the gap between germline ends came to 11 bases. CDR1 SGDLS and CDR2 YYNGEE come from the germline V gene. The CDR3 is 14 amino acids. The CDR3 protein is CASSLGGSYNEQFF. CDR3 coding DNA: TGTGCCAGCTCTTTGGGGGGCTCCTACAATGAGCAGTTCTTC.

This sequence joins TRBV12-3 or TRBV12-4 and TRBJ2-1; 7 bases align to TRBD2. The CDR3 is 13 residues long. V lost 8 bases to trimming and J lost 2 bases; unmatched junction nucleotides: 3. Here the CDR3 reads CASRGDTYNEQFF. CDR3 in DNA: TGTGCCAGCCGGGGGGATACCTACAATGAGCAGTTCTTC.

This clone was seen only once. CDR3 residues: CASSLGGAGTEAFF. The DNA for the CDR3 is TGTGCCAGCAGCTTAGGAGGGGCGGGGACTGAAGCTTTCTTT. The chain combines TRBV7-6 with TRBJ1-1, with D perhaps matching TRBD1 (5 bases). CDR1 SGHVS and CDR2 FNYEAQ come from the germline V gene. The V gene lost 1 base and the J gene lost 5 bases, with 11 bases spanning the gap. This CDR3 region has 14 residues.

The chain links TRBV27 to TRBJ1-2; D is perhaps TRBD1 (6 bases). This CDR3 contains 15 residues. Trimming pared 0 bases from V and 4 bases from J, leaving 12 bases between. CDR1 is MNHEY and CDR2 is SMNVEV in the germline V gene (reference sequence). In nucleotides, the CDR3 is TGTGCCAGCAGTTTATCGATCAGGGGATTCTATGGCTACACCTTC. Translation gives CASSLSIRGFYGYTF.

The gene calls are TRBV3-1 (or the pseudogene TRBV3-2) and TRBJ1-1; no clear D. The CDR3 is made up of 15 amino acids. Per germline, CDR1 LGHDT and CDR2 YNNKEL (reference sequence). Trimming stripped 0 bases from V and 1 base from J, with 9 bases between. CDR3 loop: CASSQDRVRNTEAFF. The CDR3 DNA follows: TGTGCCAGCAGCCAAGATCGCGTTCGGAACACTGAAGCTTTCTTT.

The chain carries TRBV7-9 and TRBJ2-3, with 14 bases fitting TRBD2. V gave up 1 base and J gave up 5 bases; unmatched junction bases: 5. CDR1 is SEHNR, CDR2 FQNEAQ, per germline (reference sequence). The CDR3 covers 17 residues. For the CDR3, the DNA is TGTGCCAGCAGCTTAGGACTAGCGGGGGGGCGTGGAGATACGCAGTATTTT. It codes for CASSLGLAGGRGDTQYF. Full variable domain (rest looked up from reference TRBV7-9 and TRBJ2-3): DTGVSQNPRHKITKRGQNVTFRCDPISEHNRLYWYRQTLGQGPEFLTYFQNEAQLEKSRLLSDRFSAERPKGSFSTLEIQRTEQGDSAMYLCASSLGLAGGRGDTQYFGPGTRLTVL.

V is TRBV5-6 and J is TRBJ2-3, with 14 bases aligning to TRBD2. Germline V gene sequence: CDR1 SGHDT, CDR2 YYEEEE. The CDR3 loop spans 17 amino acids. Trimming at V came to 4 bases and at J to 2 bases, leaving 6 bases not matched to a gene. CDR3 residues: CASSLGTSGGLTDTQYF. CDR3 bases: TGTGCCAGCAGCCTTGGGACTAGCGGGGGCCTCACAGATACGCAGTATTTT.

This CDR3 is CASSPGGRSGNTIYF. Here the CDR3 DNA reads TGTGCCAGCAGCCCTGGCGGGCGCTCTGGAAACACCATATATTTT. The chain combines TRBV4-2 with TRBJ1-3; no definite D call. The ends were cut back, 4 bases at V and 0 bases at J, with 10 bases in the middle. This CDR3 is 15 amino acids long. The germline V gene encodes CDR1 LGHNA and CDR2 YNFKEQ.

The chain combines TRBV18 with TRBJ1-1, with TRBD1 identical over 11 bases. The CDR3 consists of 16 residues. Germline lookup yields CDR1 KGHSH and CDR2 LQKENI. Trimming cost V 1 base and J 9 bases; bases outside gene matches: 10. The CDR3 protein is CASSPRGQGAVLKAFF. The CDR3 DNA is TGTGCCAGCTCACCACGCGGACAGGGGGCAGTTCTCAAAGCTTTCTTT.

This clone was detected only a few times. The V call is TRBV27, the J call TRBJ1-1; 7 nucleotides line up with TRBD1. Germline CDR1 reads MNHEY; CDR2 reads SMNVEV (reference sequence). Trimming cost V 4 bases and J 6 bases; bases outside gene matches: 8. CDR3 length: 14 residues. This CDR3 reads CASSSRTGGPEAFF. Written as DNA, the CDR3 is TGTGCCAGCAGTTCCCGGACAGGTGGGCCTGAAGCTTTCTTT.

In nucleotides, the CDR3 is TGTGCCAGCTTTGGGACAGGGCGTAACTATGGCTACACCTTC. Its translation is CASFGTGRNYGYTF. The rearrangement links TRBV6-5 to TRBJ1-2; TRBD1 matches 9 bases. V lost 8 bases to trimming and J lost 1 base; unmatched junction nucleotides: 5. Germline-derived CDR1 and CDR2 are MNHEY and SVGAGI. CDR3 length: 14 amino acids.

The J gene is TRBJ2-2, the V gene TRBV18, with D perhaps matching TRBD1 (5 bases). Trimming left V 3 bases short and J 3 bases short, with 11 bases between. The germline CDR1 and CDR2 sequences are KGHSH and LQKENI. The CDR3 contains 15 residues. The CDR3 DNA is TGTGCCAGCTCACCCGGGCAGGGCGACACCGGGGAGCTGTTTTTT. Translating gives CASSPGQGDTGELFF.